Below, 23 T cell receptor beta chains from the same sample are listed, as sequenced in a study of technical replicates of blood from a few donors. Some clones are missing from TCRdb's copy, which holds only in-frame ones; the method was immunoSEQ multiplex PCR. The data contain around 75,000 clones, 85% to 95% of them seen just once; the ten biggest clones take up 0.25% to 0.35%. Sample: T cells isolated from PBMCs. These TCRs come from a human donor in good health.

This clone has just one count. The chain employs TRBV6-5 and TRBJ2-4; tentatively, D is TRBD2 (6 bases). The V and J ends lost 0 bases and 0 bases respectively, with 9 bases between them. The CDR3 totals 16 residues. The germline CDR1 and CDR2 sequences are MNHEY and SVGAGI. CDR3 protein: CASSYSLGGAKNIQYF. In DNA form, the CDR3 reads TGTGCCAGCAGTTACTCCTTGGGAGGAGCCAAAAACATTCAGTACTTC.

The CDR3 loop reads CASSPTSGVTEAFF. As DNA, the CDR3 is TGTGCCAGCAGCCCTACGTCAGGGGTCACTGAAGCTTTCTTT. The chain carries TRBV7-9 and TRBJ1-1; possible D gene TRBD1, 6 bases. Germline CDR1 reads SEHNR; CDR2 reads FQNEAQ (reference sequence). Trimming removed 5 bases from V and 4 bases from J, with 14 bases in between. This CDR3 has 14 residues.

The chain recombines TRBV5-6 with TRBJ1-5; the D gene is possibly TRBD1 (5 bases). The germline CDR1 and CDR2 sequences are SGHDT and YYEEEE. Trimming cost V 3 bases and J 9 bases, with 10 bases left between them. This CDR3 is 12 amino acids long. The CDR3 loop is CASSSRGGPQHF. The CDR3 coding sequence is TGTGCCAGCAGCTCCCGGGGGGGGCCCCAGCATTTT.

The rearrangement links TRBV4-1 to TRBJ1-5; no clear D gene. The CDR3 contains 12 residues. In germline, CDR1 is MGHRA, CDR2 YSYEKL. The V and J ends lost 4 bases and 4 bases respectively, with 5 bases between them. As DNA, the CDR3 is TGCGCCAGCAGCCTCGAGAATCAGCCCCAGCATTTT. This gives the protein CASSLENQPQHF.

The CDR3 sequence is CASSIEVAGNTIYF. CDR3 nucleotides: TGTGCCAGCAGTATAGAGGTGGCTGGAAACACCATATATTTT. This chain joins TRBV6-1 and TRBJ1-3; no definite D call. Germline CDR1 and CDR2: MNHNS and SASEGT. Trimming pared 5 bases from V and 2 bases from J, leaving 10 bases between. The CDR3 is 14 amino acids.

Here the CDR3 DNA reads TGTGCCAGCAGCTACCTCCGGGACAGGTACCAAGAGACCCAGTACTTC. It codes for CASSYLRDRYQETQYF. The V gene is TRBV5-6, the J gene TRBJ2-5; 8 bases are a match to TRBD1. CDR3 length: 16 residues. CDR1 and CDR2 from the germline V gene are SGHDT and YYEEEE. V lost 3 bases to trimming and J lost 0 bases; unmatched junction nucleotides: 7.

The count of this clone is one. This rearrangement joins TRBV4-1 to TRBJ2-3; D not resolved. The CDR3 loop spans 16 amino acids. From germline, CDR1 is MGHRA and CDR2 YSYEKL. Trimming cost V 1 base and J 1 base, with 12 bases left between them. CDR3 sequence reads: CASSQAITVRTDTQYF. The CDR3 bases are TGCGCCAGCAGCCAAGCGATCACGGTCCGCACAGATACGCAGTATTTT.

The chain uses TRBV5-6 and TRBJ1-1; D gene uncertain. The V end lost 3 bases, the J end lost 3 bases, and 9 bases lay between the germline ends. The CDR3 spans 13 residues. Per germline, CDR1 SGHDT and CDR2 YYEEEE. This CDR3 reads CASSSRVDTEAFF. For the CDR3, the DNA is TGTGCCAGCAGCTCGAGGGTAGACACTGAAGCTTTCTTT.

The chain has TRBV6-5 and TRBJ1-5, with TRBD1 as a possible D gene (6 bases). The germline CDR1 and CDR2 sequences are MNHEY and SVGAGI. The CDR3 has 15 amino acids. V lost 0 bases and J lost 9, with 15 bases in between. This CDR3 is CASSYSAGVLLPQHF. CDR3 nucleotide sequence: TGTGCCAGCAGTTACTCGGCAGGGGTCCTCTTGCCCCAGCATTTT.

This clone occurred once. The chain recombines TRBV14 with TRBJ2-1; the D gene is possibly TRBD1 (6 bases). The germline V gene has CDR1 SGHDN and CDR2 FVKESK. The CDR3 extends over 16 amino acids. V shed 0 bases and J shed 4 bases, with 13 bases lying between them. The CDR3 protein is CASSQDPGAGYNEQFF. The CDR3 DNA sequence: TGTGCCAGCAGCCAAGATCCAGGGGCGGGTTACAATGAGCAGTTCTTC.

This chain connects TRBV14 to TRBJ2-2; 7 nucleotides align to TRBD2. Per the germline V gene, CDR1 is SGHDN and CDR2 is FVKESK. Losses at the gene ends were 1 base for V and 5 bases for J; bases not matched to a gene: 7. This CDR3 spans 16 amino acids. As DNA, the CDR3 is TGTGCCAGCAGCCAAGTGGCTAGCGGACATACCGGGGAGCTGTTTTTT. This sequence encodes CASSQVASGHTGELFF.

This clone was found once. The chain employs TRBV19 and TRBJ1-2; tentatively, D is TRBD1 (5 bases). CDR3 length equals 16 residues. CDR1 is LNHDA, CDR2 SQIVND, per germline (reference sequence). V lost 0 bases, J lost 3 bases, and 14 bases lay in between. The CDR3 loop is CASSIDLRGLHYGYTF. CDR3 bases: TGTGCCAGTAGTATAGATCTCCGGGGACTACACTATGGCTACACCTTC.

The chain is built from TRBV7-8 and TRBJ2-5; 8 bases are shared with TRBD2. The germline gives CDR1 SGHVS, CDR2 FQNEAQ. J was trimmed by 6 bases and V by 10 bases; bases with no gene match: 19. The CDR3 loop spans 16 amino acids. The CDR3 DNA reads as TGTGCCACCCAGCCTCGGCGGGGGGCCATCGAAAAGACCCAGTACTTC. Amino acid sequence: CATQPRRGAIEKTQYF.

The rearrangement links TRBV6-1 to TRBJ1-5; TRBD1 matches at 7 bases. Germline V gene sequence: CDR1 MNHNS, CDR2 SASEGT. The CDR3 consists of 13 residues. Losses at the gene ends were 9 bases for V and 3 bases for J; bases not matched to a gene: 5. CDR3 sequence: CASGGGPNQPQHF. The CDR3 nucleotides are TGTGCCAGTGGAGGGGGCCCCAATCAGCCCCAGCATTTT.

The chain is built from TRBV6-6 and TRBJ2-1; 11 positions agree with TRBD1. The CDR3 totals 15 residues. J was trimmed by 4 bases and V by 6 bases; bases with no gene match: 5. Germline loops: CDR1 MNHNY, CDR2 SVGAGI (reference sequence). The CDR3 DNA reads TGTGCCAGCAGCCCCGGACAGGGGGCTTACAATGAGCAGTTCTTC. Translating gives CASSPGQGAYNEQFF.

Notes on this clone: Germline and junction disagree at one end, which may indicate a read error. This chain uses TRBV28 with TRBJ1-2, with D unresolved. The length of the CDR3 is 13 residues. Germline loops: CDR1 MDHEN, CDR2 SYDVKM. CDR3 coding DNA: TGTGCCAGCAGTTTGCGGGCATCACTACTCATTTTCTTC. It is translated as CASSLRASLLIFF.

The gene calls are TRBV7-6 and TRBJ2-6, with a tentative D call TRBD1 (6 bases). V lost 5 bases and J 4 bases, leaving 15 bases between the germline ends. Germline loops: CDR1 SGHVS, CDR2 FNYEAQ. The CDR3 is 16 residues long. The CDR3 bases are TGTGCCAGCAGCCCGAGTACAGGGTCAGGGGCCAACGTCCTGACTTTC. Its translation is CASSPSTGSGANVLTF.

The chain uses TRBV27 and TRBJ2-7, with 11 bases fitting TRBD2. Unmatched junction bases numbered 8, after V lost 5 bases and J lost 2 bases. The CDR3 loop spans 16 amino acids. The germline V gene has CDR1 MNHEY and CDR2 SMNVEV (reference sequence). CDR3 DNA sequence: TGTGCCAGCAGTCATCATAGCGGGAGGGCCCCCTACGAGCAGTACTTC. It codes for CASSHHSGRAPYEQYF.

As for this clone: Mismatch with germline at one junction end may stem from a read error. The V call is TRBV9, the J call TRBJ2-5; TRBD2 aligns across 8 bases. Germline loops: CDR1 SGDLS, CDR2 YYNGEE. The CDR3 covers 16 residues. The DNA for the CDR3 is TGTGCCAGCAACGTAATCCAACTAGCGGCGGAAGAGACCCAGTACTTC. Protein: CASNVIQLAAEETQYF.

This rearrangement joins TRBV18 to TRBJ2-2; a weak D match, TRBD1 (5 bases). V lost 2 bases and J lost 6, with 13 bases in between. Per germline, CDR1 KGHSH and CDR2 LQKENI. CDR3 length: 15 residues. The CDR3 loop is CASSPNTGNPGELFF. CDR3 in DNA: TGTGCCAGCTCACCAAATACAGGCAACCCCGGGGAGCTGTTTTTT.

J is TRBJ2-1 and V is TRBV2; D unclear. The CDR3 is 11 amino acids. Germline lookup yields CDR1 SNHLY and CDR2 FYNNEI. V lost 8 bases, J lost 9 bases, and 11 bases lay in between. CDR3 amino acids: CASHYDGEQFF. The CDR3 DNA sequence: TGTGCCAGCCACTACGACGGTGAGCAGTTCTTC.

The J gene is TRBJ1-1, the V gene TRBV6-5; TRBD1 agrees at 8 bases. This CDR3 is 14 amino acids long. The germline gives CDR1 MNHEY, CDR2 SVGAGI. V was pared by 3 bases and J by 4 bases, with 4 bases of the junction left unmatched. This chain's CDR3 is CASSYQGASTEAFF. CDR3 coding DNA: TGTGCCAGCAGTTATCAGGGGGCGAGCACTGAAGCTTTCTTT.

V and J are TRBV5-1 and TRBJ1-1; possibly TRBD1 for D (5 bases). The CDR3 length is 14 residues. Trimming removed 3 bases at V and 0 bases at J, with 9 bases between. The germline V gene has CDR1 SGHRS and CDR2 YFSETQ. In nucleotides, the CDR3 is TGCGCCAGCAGCTCAGGGTCTATGAACACTGAAGCTTTCTTT. Translated, it gives CASSSGSMNTEAFF.